This T cell receptor beta chain was observed in a study of cytomegalovirus exposure and HLA in healthy donors. Study summary: It was reported in a later analysis that the same platform had been used for the 110 or so validation repertoires as for the approximately 700 first-cohort repertoires.

Overall study findings and caveats: The tendency of first-cohort TCR clusters to co-occur in the approximately 110 validation repertoires was identified by a subsequent analysis.

The donors formed part of the roughly 120-subject validation cohort, distinct from the roughly 670-subject first cohort. V shed 3 bases and J 5 bases; nucleotides not matched to a gene: 9. Germline V CDR1 and CDR2: SGDLS, YYNGEE. There are 15 residues in the CDR3. This clone turned up a few times. Antigen: not known. The assay was immunoSEQ multiplex PCR, and TCRdb's table has in-frame clones only and misses some. The sample yields 130,000 to 150,000 clones, just under 85% seen once. The chain is built from TRBV9 and TRBJ1-1; TRBD1 matches at 8 bases. Sequencing input: PBMCs. The TCR comes from a woman aged 25-40 years in good health and CMV-seronegative. As DNA, the CDR3 is TGTGCCAGCAGCGCAGGGGGCCTCCCGGGGACTGAAGCTTTCTTT. This encodes CASSAGGLPGTEAFF.